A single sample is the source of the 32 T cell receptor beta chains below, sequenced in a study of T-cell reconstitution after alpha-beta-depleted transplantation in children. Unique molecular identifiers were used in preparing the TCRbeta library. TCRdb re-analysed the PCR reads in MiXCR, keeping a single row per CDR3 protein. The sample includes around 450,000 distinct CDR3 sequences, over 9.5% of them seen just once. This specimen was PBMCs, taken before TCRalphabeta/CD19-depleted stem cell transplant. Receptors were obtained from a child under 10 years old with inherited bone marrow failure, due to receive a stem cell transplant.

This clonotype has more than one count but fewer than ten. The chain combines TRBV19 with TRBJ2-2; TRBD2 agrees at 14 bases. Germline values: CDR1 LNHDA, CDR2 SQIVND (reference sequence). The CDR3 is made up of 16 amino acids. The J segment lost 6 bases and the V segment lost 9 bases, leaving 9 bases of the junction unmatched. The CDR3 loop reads CASRTSGRSSPGELFF. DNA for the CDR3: TGTGCCAGCAGGACTAGCGGGAGGTCTTCCCCCGGGGAGCTGTTTTTT.

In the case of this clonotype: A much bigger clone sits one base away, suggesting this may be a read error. CDR3: CSARVMVGETQYF. For the CDR3, the DNA is TGCAGTGCTAGAGTCATGGTCGGGGAGACCCAGTACTTC. V usage is TRBV20-1 and J usage is TRBJ2-5; D is undetermined. V was cut by 1 base and J by 5 bases, with 11 bases left in between. CDR1 is DFQATT, CDR2 SNEGSKA, per germline (reference sequence). The CDR3 consists of 13 residues.

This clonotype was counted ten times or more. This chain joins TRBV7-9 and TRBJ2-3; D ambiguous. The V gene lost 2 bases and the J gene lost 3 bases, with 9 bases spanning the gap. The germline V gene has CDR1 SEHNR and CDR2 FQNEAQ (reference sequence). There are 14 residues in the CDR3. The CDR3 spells CASSLSTGTDTQYF. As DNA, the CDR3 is TGTGCCAGCAGCTTATCAACCGGAACAGATACGCAGTATTTT.

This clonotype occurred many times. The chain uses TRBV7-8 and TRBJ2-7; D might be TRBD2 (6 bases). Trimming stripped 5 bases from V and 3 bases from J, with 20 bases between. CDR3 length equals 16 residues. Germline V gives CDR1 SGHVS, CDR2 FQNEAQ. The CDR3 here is CASSGPWVKEGYEQYF. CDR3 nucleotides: TGTGCCAGCAGCGGGCCATGGGTTAAGGAGGGCTACGAGCAGTACTTC.

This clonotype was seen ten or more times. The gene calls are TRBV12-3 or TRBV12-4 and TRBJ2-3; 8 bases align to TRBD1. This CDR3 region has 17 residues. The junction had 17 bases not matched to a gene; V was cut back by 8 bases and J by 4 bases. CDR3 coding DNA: TGTGCCAGCTCAGAGTTTCTCTCAGGGGGCGACGCAGATACGCAGTATTTT. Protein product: CASSEFLSGGDADTQYF.

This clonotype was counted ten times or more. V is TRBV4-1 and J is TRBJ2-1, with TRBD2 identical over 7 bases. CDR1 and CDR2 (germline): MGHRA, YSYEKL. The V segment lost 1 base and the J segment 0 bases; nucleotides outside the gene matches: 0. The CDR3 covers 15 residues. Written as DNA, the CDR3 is TGCGCCAGCAGCCAAGTAGCGGGCTCCTACAATGAGCAGTTCTTC. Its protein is CASSQVAGSYNEQFF.

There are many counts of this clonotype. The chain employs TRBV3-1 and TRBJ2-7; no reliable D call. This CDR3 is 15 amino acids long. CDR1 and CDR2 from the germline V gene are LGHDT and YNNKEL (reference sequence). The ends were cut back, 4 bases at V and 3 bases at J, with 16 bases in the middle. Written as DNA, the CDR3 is TGTGCCAGCAGCCCACTGGGGTGGGCAAGCTACGAGCAGTACTTC. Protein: CASSPLGWASYEQYF.

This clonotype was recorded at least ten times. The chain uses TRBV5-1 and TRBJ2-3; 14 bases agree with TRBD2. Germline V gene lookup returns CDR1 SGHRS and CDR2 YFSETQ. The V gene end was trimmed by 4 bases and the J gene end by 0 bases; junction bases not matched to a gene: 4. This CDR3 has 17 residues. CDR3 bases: TGCGCCAGCAGCAAGGGACTAGCGGGAGCTAGCACAGATACGCAGTATTTT. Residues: CASSKGLAGASTDTQYF.

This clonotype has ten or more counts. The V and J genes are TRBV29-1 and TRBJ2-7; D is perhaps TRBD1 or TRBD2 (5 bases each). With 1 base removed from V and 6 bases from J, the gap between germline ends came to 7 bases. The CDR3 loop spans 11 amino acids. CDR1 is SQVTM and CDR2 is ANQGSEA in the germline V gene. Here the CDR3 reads CSVEVGREQYF. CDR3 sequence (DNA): TGCAGCGTTGAAGTGGGACGCGAGCAGTACTTC.

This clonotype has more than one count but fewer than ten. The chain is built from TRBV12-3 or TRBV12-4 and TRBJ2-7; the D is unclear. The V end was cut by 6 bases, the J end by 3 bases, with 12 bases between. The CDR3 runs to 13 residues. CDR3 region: CASSVSLIYEQYF. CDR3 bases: TGTGCCAGCAGCGTAAGTCTGATCTACGAGCAGTACTTC.

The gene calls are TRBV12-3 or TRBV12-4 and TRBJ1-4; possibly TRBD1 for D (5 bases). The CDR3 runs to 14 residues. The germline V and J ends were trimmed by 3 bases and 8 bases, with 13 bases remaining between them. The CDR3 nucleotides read TGTGCCAGCAGTTTCGGCCAGGGTAGGGAAAAACTGTTTTTT. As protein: CASSFGQGREKLFF.

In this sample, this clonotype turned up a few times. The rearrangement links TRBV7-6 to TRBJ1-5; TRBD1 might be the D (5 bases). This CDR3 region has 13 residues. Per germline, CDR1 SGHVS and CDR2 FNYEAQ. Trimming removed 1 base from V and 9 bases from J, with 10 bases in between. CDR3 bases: TGTGCCAGCAGCTTAGGTCAGGGCGGGCCCCAGCATTTT. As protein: CASSLGQGGPQHF.

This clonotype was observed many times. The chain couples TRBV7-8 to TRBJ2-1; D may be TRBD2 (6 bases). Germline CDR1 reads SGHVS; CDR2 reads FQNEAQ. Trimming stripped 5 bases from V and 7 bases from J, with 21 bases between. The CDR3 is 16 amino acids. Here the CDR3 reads CASSRGRGAEGNEQFF. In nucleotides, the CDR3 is TGTGCCAGCAGCAGGGGTCGGGGAGCGGAGGGGAATGAGCAGTTCTTC.

The CDR3 DNA is TGTGCCAGCAGTCCTACAGGGTGGGCCTCCTACGAGCAGTACTTC. It codes for CASSPTGWASYEQYF. V gene TRBV27 combines with J gene TRBJ2-7; a weak D match, TRBD1 (6 bases). The ends were cut back, 5 bases at V and 0 bases at J, with 14 bases in the middle. This CDR3 has 15 residues. In germline, CDR1 is MNHEY, CDR2 SMNVEV (reference sequence).

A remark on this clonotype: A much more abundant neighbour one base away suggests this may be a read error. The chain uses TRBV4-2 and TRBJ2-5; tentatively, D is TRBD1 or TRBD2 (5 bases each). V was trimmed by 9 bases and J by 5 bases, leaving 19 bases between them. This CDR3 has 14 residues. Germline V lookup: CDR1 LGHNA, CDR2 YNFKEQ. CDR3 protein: CARGPPRLQETQYF. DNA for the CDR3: TGTGCCAGGGGACCTCCCCGGTTGCAGGAGACCCAGTACTTC.

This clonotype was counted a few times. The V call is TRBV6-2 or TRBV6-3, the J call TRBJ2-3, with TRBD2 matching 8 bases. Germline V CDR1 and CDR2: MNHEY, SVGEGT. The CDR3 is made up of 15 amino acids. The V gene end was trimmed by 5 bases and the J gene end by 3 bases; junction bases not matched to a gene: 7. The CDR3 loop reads CASSRTSGGTDTQYF. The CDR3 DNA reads TGTGCCAGCAGTCGAACTAGCGGCGGGACAGATACGCAGTATTTT.

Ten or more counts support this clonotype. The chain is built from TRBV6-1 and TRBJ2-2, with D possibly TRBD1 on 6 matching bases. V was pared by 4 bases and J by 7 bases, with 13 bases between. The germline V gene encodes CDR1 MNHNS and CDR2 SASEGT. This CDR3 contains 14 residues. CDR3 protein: CASSVRDNLGELFF. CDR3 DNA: TGTGCCAGCAGTGTAAGGGACAACCTCGGGGAGCTGTTTTTT.

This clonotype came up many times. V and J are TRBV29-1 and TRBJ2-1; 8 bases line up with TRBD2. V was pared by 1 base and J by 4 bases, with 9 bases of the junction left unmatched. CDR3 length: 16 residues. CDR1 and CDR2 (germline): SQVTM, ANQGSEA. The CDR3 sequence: CSVEARLGGRYNEQFF. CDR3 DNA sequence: TGCAGCGTTGAAGCGCGACTAGGCGGGAGGTACAATGAGCAGTTCTTC.

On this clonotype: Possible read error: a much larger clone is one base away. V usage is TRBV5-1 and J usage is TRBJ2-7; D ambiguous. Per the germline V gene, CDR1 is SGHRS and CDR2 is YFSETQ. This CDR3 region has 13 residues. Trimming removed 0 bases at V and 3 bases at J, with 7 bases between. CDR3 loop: CASSLVESYEQYF. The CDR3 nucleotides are TGCGCCAGCAGCTTGGTGGAGAGCTACGAGCAGTACTTC. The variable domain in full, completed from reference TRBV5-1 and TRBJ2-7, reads KAGVTQTPRYLIKTRGQQVTLSCSPISGHRSVSWYQQTPGQGLQFLFEYFSETQRNKGNFPGRFSGRQFSNSRSEMNVSTLELGDSALYLCASSLVESYEQYFGPGTRLTVT.

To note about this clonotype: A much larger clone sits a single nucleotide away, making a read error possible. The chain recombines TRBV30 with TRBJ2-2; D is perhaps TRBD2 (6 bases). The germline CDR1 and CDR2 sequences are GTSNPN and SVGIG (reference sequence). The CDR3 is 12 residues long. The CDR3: CACNGGPGDLFF. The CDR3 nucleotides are TGTGCCTGTAACGGAGGGCCCGGGGACCTGTTTTTT.

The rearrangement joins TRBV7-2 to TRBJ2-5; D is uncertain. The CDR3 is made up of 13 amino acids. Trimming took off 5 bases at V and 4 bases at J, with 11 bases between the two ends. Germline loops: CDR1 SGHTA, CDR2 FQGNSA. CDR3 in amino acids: CASSATVGETQYF. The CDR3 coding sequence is TGTGCCAGCAGCGCCACAGTGGGAGAGACCCAGTACTTC. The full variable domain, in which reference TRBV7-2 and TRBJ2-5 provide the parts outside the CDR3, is GAGVSQSPSNKVTEKGKDVELRCDPISGHTALYWYRQSLGQGLEFLIYFQGNSAPDKSGLPSDRFSAERTGGSVSTLTIQRTQQEDSAVYLCASSATVGETQYFGPGTRLLVL.

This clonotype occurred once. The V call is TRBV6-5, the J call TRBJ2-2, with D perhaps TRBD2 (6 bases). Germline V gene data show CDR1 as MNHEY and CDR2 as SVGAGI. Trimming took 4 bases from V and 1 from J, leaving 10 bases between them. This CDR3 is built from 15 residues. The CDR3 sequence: CASSSGTENTGELFF. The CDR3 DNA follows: TGTGCCAGCAGTTCCGGGACTGAGAACACCGGGGAGCTGTTTTTT.

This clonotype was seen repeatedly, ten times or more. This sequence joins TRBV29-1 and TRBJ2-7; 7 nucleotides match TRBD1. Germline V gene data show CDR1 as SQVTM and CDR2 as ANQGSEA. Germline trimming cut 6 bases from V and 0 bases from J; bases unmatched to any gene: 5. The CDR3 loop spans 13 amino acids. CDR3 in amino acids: CSVAGTASYEQYF. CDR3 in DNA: TGCAGCGTCGCCGGGACAGCCTCCTACGAGCAGTACTTC.

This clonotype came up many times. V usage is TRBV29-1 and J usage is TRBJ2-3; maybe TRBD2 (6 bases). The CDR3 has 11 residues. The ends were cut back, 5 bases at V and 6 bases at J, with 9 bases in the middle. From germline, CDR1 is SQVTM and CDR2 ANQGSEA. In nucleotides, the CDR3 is TGCAGCGTTAGGGACTGGGATACGCAGTATTTT. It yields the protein CSVRDWDTQYF.

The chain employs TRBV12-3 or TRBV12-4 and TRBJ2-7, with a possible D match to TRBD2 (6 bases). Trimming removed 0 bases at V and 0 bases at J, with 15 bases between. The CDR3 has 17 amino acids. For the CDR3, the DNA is TGTGCCAGCAGTTTAGCGGCCGGGAGAAGTACCTCCTACGAGCAGTACTTC. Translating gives CASSLAAGRSTSYEQYF.

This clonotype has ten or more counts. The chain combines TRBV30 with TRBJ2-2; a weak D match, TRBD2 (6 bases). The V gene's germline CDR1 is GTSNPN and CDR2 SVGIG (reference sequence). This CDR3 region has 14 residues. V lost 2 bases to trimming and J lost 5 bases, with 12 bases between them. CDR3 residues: CAWSRASVTGELFF. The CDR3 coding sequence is TGTGCCTGGAGTCGGGCTAGCGTAACCGGGGAGCTGTTTTTT.

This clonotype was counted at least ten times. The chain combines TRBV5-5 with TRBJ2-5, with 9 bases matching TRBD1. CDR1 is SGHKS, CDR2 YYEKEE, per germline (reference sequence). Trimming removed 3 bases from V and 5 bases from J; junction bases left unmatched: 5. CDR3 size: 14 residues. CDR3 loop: CASSSRTGEETQYF. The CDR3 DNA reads TGTGCCAGCAGCTCGCGGACAGGGGAGGAGACCCAGTACTTC.

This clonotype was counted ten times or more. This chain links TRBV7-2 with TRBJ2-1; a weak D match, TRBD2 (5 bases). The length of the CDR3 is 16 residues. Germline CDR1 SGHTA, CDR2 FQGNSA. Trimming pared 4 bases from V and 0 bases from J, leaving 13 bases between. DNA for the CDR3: TGTGCCAGCAGCTCTGCGGGCCCCCGCTCCTACAATGAGCAGTTCTTC. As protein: CASSSAGPRSYNEQFF.

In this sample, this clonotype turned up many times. The CDR3 DNA sequence: TGCAGTGCTAGAGCTAGGGGAGCCGGCGGGGAGCTGTTTTTT. Its translation: CSARARGAGGELFF. The chain carries TRBV20-1 and TRBJ2-2; D may match TRBD1 or TRBD2 (5 bases each). Germline V gene data show CDR1 as DFQATT and CDR2 as SNEGSKA (reference sequence). V gave up 1 base and J gave up 7 bases, with 13 bases separating them. This CDR3 region has 14 residues.

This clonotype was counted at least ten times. The CDR3 loop reads CASSQVGGYEQYF. For the CDR3, the DNA is TGCGCCAGCAGCCAAGTTGGGGGGTACGAGCAGTACTTC. This chain joins TRBV4-3 and TRBJ2-7, with a tentative D call TRBD2 (6 bases). Looked up from germline, CDR1 is LGHNA and CDR2 is YSLEER. The CDR3 runs to 13 residues. The germline V and J ends were trimmed by 1 base and 4 bases, with 8 bases remaining between them.

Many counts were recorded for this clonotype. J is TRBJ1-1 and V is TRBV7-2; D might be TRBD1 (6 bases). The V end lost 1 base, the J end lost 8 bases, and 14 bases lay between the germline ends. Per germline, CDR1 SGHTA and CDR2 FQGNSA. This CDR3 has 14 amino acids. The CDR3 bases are TGTGCCAGCAGCTTAGATCCCAGAGGGGGGGAAGCTTTCTTT. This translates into CASSLDPRGGEAFF.

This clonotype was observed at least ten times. The CDR3 protein is CASSYIRKGGPYEQYF. CDR3 bases: TGTGCCAGCAGTTATATCCGCAAAGGAGGGCCCTACGAGCAGTACTTC. This chain uses TRBV27 with TRBJ2-7, with a weak D call TRBD2 (6 bases). The V and J ends lost 4 bases and 2 bases respectively, with 18 bases between them. The V gene's germline CDR1 is MNHEY and CDR2 SMNVEV (reference sequence). CDR3 length: 16 amino acids.